This entry describes one T cell receptor (beta chain). Time point: patch test 2, 6 weeks after DPC sensitization. The treatment: therapeutic diphenylcyclopropenone sensitization with weekly scalp DPC. Trimming took 6 bases from V and 6 from J, leaving 9 bases between them. The CDR3 has 11 residues. This record comes from a study of human T cells and chemical hapten exposure. MiXCR, applied by TCRdb to the RACE reads, yields one record per CDR3 protein. The table lists 90,000 to 110,000 distinct CDR3 sequences, 9.2% of them singletons. The clonotype originates from a woman aged 40 to 50 with alopecia areata. Some clones in this sample may be carry-over from other donors' samples. The chain employs TRBV12-3 or TRBV12-4 and TRBJ2-7; perhaps TRBD1 as D (6 bases). The material was whole blood, obtained in connection with sensitization to the hapten diphenylcyclopropenone (DPC). CDR3 region: CASSRQVEQYF. The CDR3 region has the DNA TGTGCCAGCAGCAGACAGGTCGAGCAGTACTTC.